The present TCR beta chain was sequenced within a study of T cell responses to AZD1222 COVID-19 vaccine. Method: immunoSEQ multiplex PCR; TCRdb's copy keeps in-frame clones and lacks some. The sample carries tens of thousands of clones, roughly 85% recorded once. The V and J ends lost 5 bases and 5 bases respectively, with 16 bases between them. The germline V gene has CDR1 SEHNR and CDR2 FQNEAQ (reference sequence). CDR3 length: 15 residues. The study, taken as a whole, reports: Seropositive AZD1222 recipients at baseline numbered only 6 or 7. Females made up more of the donors, who were largely white British, and clonal diversity may have come out too low. All repertoire sampling was performed exclusively after the peak T cell response.

Of note for this clone: Its antigen is undetermined.

This specimen consisted of peripheral blood, obtained on day 0 of AZD1222 vaccination. The receptor's source is an adult in good health. The chain is built from TRBV7-9 and TRBJ1-5; D is undetermined. CDR3 coding DNA: TGTGCCAGCAGCCGTCTCGGGGATCGGGATCAGCCCCAGCATTTT. The encoded protein is CASSRLGDRDQPQHF.